This T cell receptor beta chain was obtained from a study of OX40 agonist ivuxolimab in advanced cancers. Study-wide background: Age averaged 60 years (range roughly 23 to 85), and 82.7% were male. Study-wide findings and caveats: No antigen was identified for the clonally expanded peripheral T cells.

With respect to this clone: Antigen specificity is unknown.

The CDR3 covers 10 residues. V was pared by 6 bases and J by 4 bases, with 4 bases between. The V gene's germline CDR1 is DFQATT and CDR2 SNEGSKA (reference sequence). TCRdb keeps only in-frame clones here, not all; method: immunoSEQ multiplex PCR. The table shows more than 65,000 clones, with around 85% occurring only once. The sequencing used CD4+ or CD8+ T cells sorted from blood, collected in a trial of the OX40 agonist ivuxolimab. This sequence was found in an adult with an advanced solid tumor such as melanoma, head and neck, liver or kidney cancer. This chain links TRBV20-1 with TRBJ1-3; D remains unclear. The CDR3 DNA follows: TGCAGTGCCTCAGGAAACACCATATATTTT. Translation gives CSASGNTIYF.